The sequence of this TCR beta chain was determined in a study of siplizumab effects on memory and regulatory T cells. The protocol was immunoSEQ multiplex PCR, while the TCRdb copy is restricted to in-frame clones and leaves out a portion. The repertoire consists of 18,000 or so clones, with more than 35% occurring once and the leading ten covering nearly 5%. To note about this clone: Its matching antigen is unknown.

Coculture of the mixed lymphocyte reaction cells took place at 37 degrees C and lasted under seven days. Trimming took 0 bases from V and 5 from J, leaving 5 bases between them. CDR1 is LNHNV, CDR2 YYDKDF, per germline (reference sequence). The CDR3 runs 13 residues. Study-level results: An assignable naive or memory phenotype was lacking in roughly 75-96% of proliferating CD4+ or CD8+ clones. The Treg-derived share of mappable alloreactive CD4+ clones averaged roughly 69% with siplizumab and 26.9% in controls.

This sequence was found in a human donor in good health; the cells came from an allogeneic mixed lymphocyte reaction. The material sequenced was CFSE-low (dividing) CD4+ T cells sorted from an allogeneic mixed lymphocyte reaction. The rearrangement joins TRBV15 to TRBJ1-5; D not certain. CDR3 nucleotide sequence: TGTGCCACCAGCAGAGATATCGATCAGCCCCAGCATTTT. Translating gives CATSRDIDQPQHF.